This entry features one T cell receptor beta chain sequence. Its antigen is undetermined. The data derive from a study of OX40 agonist ivuxolimab in advanced cancers. Study-wide context: Enrollees could have had prior anti-PD-1, anti-PD-L1 or anti-CTLA-4 therapy, which over 35% had received.

Broader study findings: Dose levels from 0.1 to 3.0 mg/kg saw CD4+ and CD8+ blood T cells expand clonally by week 6. CD8+ T cells showed, on average, more clonal expansion than CD4+ cells. Normalized T-cell clonal expansion was also low in a subset of nonresponders.

Sequencing was performed with immunoSEQ multiplex PCR; in TCRdb, only in-frame clones are kept and a portion is missing. This table has about 63,000 clones, more than 80% appearing once. This TCR came from an adult with an advanced solid tumor such as melanoma, head and neck, liver or kidney cancer. This material consisted of CD4+ or CD8+ T cells sorted from blood, taken in a trial of the OX40 agonist ivuxolimab.

CDR3 amino acids: CARKRGQLSSYNSPLHF. CDR3 coding DNA: TGTGCCAGAAAACGCGGACAGTTGAGCTCCTATAATTCACCCCTCCACTTT. The chain couples TRBV9 to TRBJ1-6; a possible D gene is TRBD1 (6 bases). CDR1 is SGDLS, CDR2 YYNGEE, per germline. The CDR3 has 17 residues. V dropped 8 bases and J dropped 0 bases, with 18 bases sitting between them.